Below, 11 T cell receptor beta chains from the same sample are listed, as sequenced in a study of T cell responses to AZD1222 COVID-19 vaccine. Method: immunoSEQ multiplex PCR; TCRdb's copy keeps in-frame clones and lacks some. The sample carries 150,000 to 200,000 clones, approximately 93% recorded once. The sequenced sample was peripheral blood, obtained on day 0 of AZD1222 vaccination. The receptor set was obtained from an adult in good health.

The V gene is TRBV12-3 or TRBV12-4, the J gene TRBJ1-5; the match to TRBD1 covers 7 bases. With 8 bases clipped from V and 7 bases from J, the junction kept 8 bases outside the gene matches. CDR3 length equals 13 residues. The CDR3 DNA follows: TGTGCCAGCCAGGGGGGAAGTCGACAGCCCCAGCATTTT. As protein: CASQGGSRQPQHF.

This clone was picked up a small number of times. V gene TRBV3-1 (or the pseudogene TRBV3-2) combines with J gene TRBJ2-5; D is unclear. V lost 1 base and J 5 bases, leaving 8 bases between the germline ends. CDR3 length: 13 amino acids. CDR1 is LGHDT and CDR2 is YNNKEL in the germline V gene (reference sequence). CDR3 sequence: CASSQGAQETQYF. The DNA for the CDR3 is TGTGCCAGCAGCCAAGGGGCACAGGAGACCCAGTACTTC.

This chain joins TRBV11-2 and TRBJ2-5; D is unclear. Trimming shortened V by 0 bases and J by 6 bases, and 2 bases separated the two germline ends. The CDR3 is 11 residues long. Germline CDR1 SGHAT, CDR2 FQNNGV. The CDR3 spells CASSLDKTQYF. CDR3 DNA sequence: TGTGCCAGCAGCTTAGATAAGACCCAGTACTTC.

The chain links TRBV13 to TRBJ1-2, with no clear D. Trimming stripped 5 bases from V and 0 bases from J, with 7 bases between. CDR1 PRHDT and CDR2 FYEKMQ come from the germline V gene (reference sequence). The CDR3 has 13 amino acids. CDR3 DNA: TGTGCCAGCAGCCGGCCTGCTAACTATGGCTACACCTTC. This encodes CASSRPANYGYTF.

The chain joins TRBV4-1 to TRBJ2-3; TRBD2 matches at 16 bases. The germline gives CDR1 MGHRA, CDR2 YSYEKL. CDR3 size: 21 residues. With 0 bases clipped from V and 7 bases from J, the junction kept 16 bases outside the gene matches. The CDR3 DNA sequence: TGCGCCAGCAGCCAAGATAGTCGGCCGGGACTAGCGGGGGGGGAAAGGTATACGCAGTATTTT. This gives the protein CASSQDSRPGLAGGERYTQYF.

V is TRBV12-3 or TRBV12-4 and J is TRBJ1-1, with no clear D. The CDR3 is 13 amino acids. V lost 6 bases and J lost 6, with 14 bases in between. The CDR3 DNA reads as TGTGCCAGCAGCAAATTTCAGATCCCTGAAGCTTTCTTT. Translation gives CASSKFQIPEAFF.

The CDR3 coding sequence is TGTGCCTCTGGGGGTGTCGTTGAGCAGTTCTTC. As protein: CASGGVVEQFF. This chain uses TRBV30 with TRBJ2-1, with D possibly being TRBD1 or TRBD2 (5 bases each). The CDR3 has 11 amino acids. V was pared by 7 bases and J by 9 bases, with 13 bases between. Germline assignment: CDR1 GTSNPN and CDR2 SVGIG (reference sequence).

The genes are TRBV24-1 and TRBJ2-1; no firm D call. Germline V gene sequence: CDR1 KGHDR, CDR2 SFDVKD. This CDR3 has 14 amino acids. V was pared by 6 bases and J by 4 bases, with 12 bases between. CDR3 bases: TGTGCCACCAGTTCATTTGGACCGTACAATGAGCAGTTCTTC. Translation gives CATSSFGPYNEQFF.

The V and J genes are TRBV18 and TRBJ2-7, with TRBD1 matching over 9 bases. CDR3 length: 14 amino acids. Germline CDR1 KGHSH, CDR2 LQKENI. Trimming removed 7 bases from V and 6 bases from J; junction bases left unmatched: 10. For the CDR3, the DNA is TGTGCCAGCTTCGTTGGGACAGGGAACAGCGAGCAGTACTTC. This translates into CASFVGTGNSEQYF.

The rearrangement links TRBV4-1 to TRBJ2-5; D uncertain. The CDR3 consists of 14 residues. Germline V gives CDR1 MGHRA, CDR2 YSYEKL. V was trimmed by 1 base and J by 9 bases, leaving 15 bases between them. CDR3 bases: TGCGCCAGCAGCCAAGTTCCGGTAGGGTCGGCCCAGTACTTC. Translated: CASSQVPVGSAQYF.

The gene calls are TRBV9 and TRBJ2-5, with 7 positions matching TRBD2. V was clipped by 3 bases and J by 0 bases; unmatched bases: 5. The V gene's germline CDR1 is SGDLS and CDR2 YYNGEE. The CDR3 has 15 residues. This CDR3 is CASSDRGGYQETQYF. The CDR3 DNA is TGTGCCAGCAGCGACCGCGGGGGATACCAAGAGACCCAGTACTTC.